These 12 T cell receptor beta chains came from one sample sequenced in a study of EBV T-cell therapy then PD-1 blockade in nasopharyngeal carcinoma. The treatment denotes: AdE1-LMPpoly-expanded autologous EBV-specific T-cell therapy followed by anti-PD-1 nivolumab. These receptors are not linked to any known antigen. Sequenced by immunoSEQ multiplex PCR; TCRdb stores in-frame clones only, minus some. The sample has around 13,000 clones; around four fifths are singletons. The sequencing used CD8+ T cells from blood, collected around day 100 from a patient whose treatment included autologous EBV-specific T cells and nivolumab. These receptors originate from a man aged 40-49 years with nasopharyngeal carcinoma.

The V call is TRBV12-5, the J call TRBJ2-1; 7 positions agree with TRBD2. Losses at the gene ends were 5 bases for V and 9 bases for J; bases not matched to a gene: 1. Germline V gene sequence: CDR1 LGHNT, CDR2 FRNRAP. CDR3 length equals 11 residues. The CDR3 sequence: CASGPGGEQFF. The DNA of the CDR3 is TGTGCTAGTGGTCCGGGGGGTGAGCAGTTCTTC. The complete variable domain, with remaining parts taken from reference TRBV12-5 and TRBJ2-1, reads DARVTQTPRHKVTEMGQEVTMRCQPILGHNTVFWYRQTMMQGLELLAYFRNRAPLDDSGMPKDRFSAEMPDATLATLKIQPSEPRDSAVYFCASGPGGEQFFGPGTRLTVL.

The chain employs TRBV6-1 and TRBJ1-2; D remains unclear. The CDR3 is 15 residues long. V lost 2 bases and J 2 bases, leaving 12 bases between the germline ends. The germline V gene has CDR1 MNHNS and CDR2 SASEGT. For the CDR3, the DNA is TGTGCCAGCAGTGAATGGTTAGCTGGGAACTATGGCTACACCTTC. Encoded protein: CASSEWLAGNYGYTF.

The chain carries TRBV9 and TRBJ1-1; 11 bases are shared with TRBD1. Germline lookup yields CDR1 SGDLS and CDR2 YYNGEE. V was clipped by 2 bases and J by 5 bases; unmatched bases: 11. CDR3 length equals 17 residues. The CDR3 loop reads CASSVGTGGMAITEAFF. As DNA, the CDR3 is TGTGCCAGCAGCGTGGGGACAGGGGGGATGGCAATTACTGAAGCTTTCTTT.

The chain combines TRBV12-3 or TRBV12-4 with TRBJ1-3; D gene unclear. CDR3 length equals 12 residues. V was clipped by 4 bases and J by 9 bases, with 10 bases between them. The CDR3 loop reads CASSSYTATIYF. The CDR3 coding sequence is TGTGCCAGCAGTTCATATACGGCCACCATATATTTT.

The chain joins TRBV12-3 or TRBV12-4 to TRBJ2-2; D call uncertain. There are 13 residues in the CDR3. Between the trimmed V and J ends, which lost 8 bases and 3 bases, there was a span of 10 bases. The CDR3 spells CASGLGYTGELFF. The CDR3, as DNA: TGTGCCAGCGGCCTGGGGTACACCGGGGAGCTGTTTTTT.

The rearrangement links TRBV27 to TRBJ1-5; D call uncertain. This CDR3 has 13 amino acids. CDR1 and CDR2 from the germline V gene are MNHEY and SMNVEV (reference sequence). V was pared by 6 bases and J by 0 bases, with 6 bases between. The CDR3 loop is CASRPYSNQPQHF. CDR3 sequence (DNA): TGTGCCAGCAGGCCGTATAGCAATCAGCCCCAGCATTTT.

This clone was seen more than once but under ten times. The rearrangement joins TRBV6-2 or TRBV6-3 to TRBJ2-7; TRBD2 matches at 14 bases. This CDR3 spans 18 amino acids. V dropped 5 bases and J dropped 5; count of bases not matched to a gene: 14. The germline CDR1 and CDR2 sequences are MNHEY and SVGEGT. The CDR3 protein is CASSQPGLAGDLVNEQYF. CDR3 nucleotide sequence: TGTGCCAGCAGTCAACCGGGACTAGCGGGGGACTTGGTCAACGAGCAGTACTTC.

This chain links TRBV6-6 with TRBJ1-2, with a tentative D call TRBD1 (6 bases). The ends were cut back, 6 bases at V and 0 bases at J, with 14 bases in the middle. The CDR3 is 15 amino acids. Germline V lookup: CDR1 MNHNY, CDR2 SVGAGI (reference sequence). The CDR3, as DNA: TGTGCCAGCAGAGGCGGACAGACGGCTAACTATGGCTACACCTTC. This gives the protein CASRGGQTANYGYTF.

The rearrangement uses TRBV7-2 and TRBJ2-1; weak D call: TRBD2 (6 bases). The germline V gene has CDR1 SGHTA and CDR2 FQGNSA. Trimming removed 1 base from V and 6 bases from J, with 7 bases in between. The CDR3 sequence is 13 residues long. CDR3 region: CASSLGSGNEQFF. In DNA form, the CDR3 reads TGTGCCAGCAGCTTAGGTAGCGGCAATGAGCAGTTCTTC.

The CDR3 DNA follows: TGTGCCAGCAGTAAAACAGACGAATCCTACGAGCAGTACTTC. Translated: CASSKTDESYEQYF. The chain combines TRBV6-2 or TRBV6-3 with TRBJ2-7, with no clear D. This CDR3 has 14 residues. Trimming stripped 5 bases from V and 1 base from J, with 12 bases between. Germline CDR1 is MNHEY and CDR2 is SVGEGT.

The chain links TRBV12-3 or TRBV12-4 to TRBJ1-4, with unresolved D. V lost 5 bases and J 10 bases, leaving 11 bases between the germline ends. This CDR3 spans 12 amino acids. CDR3 protein: CASSLGLGKLFF. The DNA of the CDR3 is TGTGCCAGCAGTCTTGGGCTGGGAAAACTGTTTTTT.

The chain uses TRBV5-6 and TRBJ2-3, with D unclear. The CDR3 extends over 15 amino acids. CDR1 SGHDT and CDR2 YYEEEE come from the germline V gene. The V and J ends lost 2 bases and 6 bases respectively, with 16 bases between them. The DNA for the CDR3 is TGTGCCAGCAGCTTAACCCTCCGACTGACCGATACGCAGTATTTT. It yields the protein CASSLTLRLTDTQYF. Filled out from reference TRBV5-6 and TRBJ2-3, the complete variable domain reads DAGVTQSPTHLIKTRGQQVTLRCSPKSGHDTVSWYQQALGQGPQFIFQYYEEEERQRGNFPDRFSGHQFPNYSSELNVNALLLGDSALYLCASSLTLRLTDTQYFGPGTRLTVL.